The rows below give T cell receptor beta chains drawn from one sample of a study of regulatory T cells in long-lasting Graves disease. TCRdb ran MiXCR on the multiplex PCR reads and lists one entry per CDR3 protein. Among about 220,000 distinct CDR3 sequences, roughly 19% were seen once, and the ten largest hold about an eighth. The same data also went into a second study, on T cells in Graves' hyperthyroidism and ophthalmopathy.

Specimen: peripheral blood mononuclear cells (PBMCs), collected at new diagnosis, from a patient treated with antithyroid drugs. These receptors all stem from a woman in her twenties or thirties with Graves disease. Both conserved end residues are part of each CDR3. A D gene is named only where the DNA matches it firmly. Clone size is shown for a subset of rows, as once, few, many or a class of expanded clone.

j_call | d_call | clone_size | v_call | cdr3_aa | cdr3_nt
TRBJ1-1 | TRBD1 | many | TRBV27 | CASSLVGQGAYYTEAFF | TGTGCCAGCAGTTTAGTGGGACAGGGGGCATACTACACTGAAGCTTTCTTT
TRBJ2-3 | . | . | TRBV29-1 | CSGKRGVTDTQYF | TGCAGCGGAAAAAGGGGGGTCACAGATACGCAGTATTTT
TRBJ2-2 | . | many | TRBV25-1 | CASSDLGRGDTGELFF | TGTGCCAGCAGTGATCTAGGCAGGGGTGACACCGGGGAGCTGTTTTTT
TRBJ2-7 | TRBD2 | many | TRBV7-3 | CANRLAVHYEQYF | TGTGCCAACAGACTAGCGGTCCACTACGAGCAGTACTTC
TRBJ1-2 | . | many | TRBV2 | CASSQGSNYGYTF | TGTGCCAGCAGTCAGGGTTCGAACTATGGCTACACCTTC
TRBJ1-5 | TRBD1 | many | TRBV28 | CASSLTGDNQPQHF | TGTGCCAGCAGTTTAACAGGGGACAATCAGCCCCAGCATTTT
TRBJ2-1 | TRBD2 | . | TRBV2 | CASSLRRVAGMSYNEQFF | TGTGCCAGCAGCTTACGGAGGGTAGCGGGAATGTCCTACAATGAGCAGTTCTTC
TRBJ1-1 | . | many | TRBV27 | CASSLFAGLRVDTEAFF | TGTGCCAGCAGTTTATTTGCGGGTTTAAGGGTAGACACTGAAGCTTTCTTT
TRBJ1-5 | . | few | TRBV6-2/TRBV6-3 | CASSYSIQPQHF | TGTGCCAGCAGTTACTCGATTCAGCCCCAGCATTTT
TRBJ1-1 | . | . | TRBV11-2 | CASSAQFRYMNTEAFF | TGTGCCAGCAGCGCGCAATTCCGGTACATGAACACTGAAGCTTTCTTT
TRBJ2-3 | . | many | TRBV6-1 | CASTSRGGPSTDTQYF | TGTGCCAGCACCTCCCGTGGCGGACCTAGCACAGATACGCAGTATTTT
TRBJ1-6 | . | many | TRBV27 | CASSFGQPGSPLHF | TGTGCCAGCAGTTTTGGACAGCCCGGTTCACCCCTCCACTTT
TRBJ1-1 | . | many | TRBV6-5 | CASSYSGYNTEAFF | TGTGCCAGCAGTTACTCAGGTTACAACACTGAAGCTTTCTTT
TRBJ2-3 | TRBD2 | . | TRBV12-3/TRBV12-4 | CASTVAGAADTQYF | TGTGCCAGCACAGTAGCGGGAGCGGCAGATACGCAGTATTTT
TRBJ2-2 | . | many | TRBV28 | CASSLLPQTGELFF | TGTGCCAGCAGCCTCCTACCTCAAACCGGGGAGCTGTTTTTT
TRBJ1-1 | . | few | TRBV29-1 | CSALFGTEAFF | TGCAGCGCCCTCTTTGGGACAGAAGCTTTCTTT
TRBJ2-1 | . | . | TRBV11-2 | CASRENGNEQFF | TGTGCCAGCAGAGAAAACGGCAATGAGCAGTTCTTC
TRBJ2-7 | TRBD2 | many | TRBV28 | CASSPWLAGGSLSYEQYF | TGTGCCAGCAGTCCATGGCTAGCGGGGGGTAGCCTTTCCTACGAGCAGTACTTC
TRBJ1-1 | . | many | TRBV9 | CASSVGSTPTEAFF | TGTGCCAGCAGCGTAGGTTCGACACCAACTGAAGCTTTCTTT
TRBJ2-5 | . | many | TRBV30 | CAWAHTEETQYF | TGTGCCTGGGCTCATACGGAAGAGACCCAGTACTTC
TRBJ2-2 | . | many | TRBV14 | CASSQDLAGELFF | TGTGCCAGCAGCCAAGATCTTGCCGGGGAGCTGTTTTTT
TRBJ2-5 | TRBD2 | many | TRBV3-1 | CASSRGLAGVLETQYF | TGTGCCAGCAGCCGCGGACTAGCGGGAGTGCTAGAGACCCAGTACTTC
TRBJ2-7 | TRBD2 | . | TRBV5-1 | CASSLVGLVNNEQYF | TGCGCCAGCAGCTTGGTGGGACTAGTAAACAACGAGCAGTACTTC
TRBJ2-2 | . | many | TRBV9 | CASSVEGIGTGELFF | TGTGCCAGCAGCGTAGAAGGGATCGGAACCGGGGAGCTGTTTTTT
TRBJ2-7 | TRBD2 | many | TRBV28 | CASSLGQREVPYEQYF | TGTGCCAGCAGTTTAGGTCAGCGGGAGGTCCCCTACGAGCAGTACTTC
TRBJ2-3 | . | many | TRBV28 | CASSSYGGPLGTDTQYF | TGTGCCAGCAGTTCATACGGGGGGCCTCTGGGCACAGATACGCAGTATTTT
TRBJ2-2 | TRBD2 | few | TRBV13 | CASSSGGLASGELFF | TGTGCCAGCAGCTCGGGGGGACTAGCATCTGGGGAGCTGTTTTTT
TRBJ2-7 | . | many | TRBV20-1 | CSARVVGTSSYEQYF | TGCAGTGCTAGAGTCGTAGGGACGTCATCCTACGAGCAGTACTTC
TRBJ1-1 | . | . | TRBV20-1 | CSARVGATAARGAFF | TGCAGTGCTAGAGTAGGGGCGACAGCGGCTCGGGGAGCTTTCTTT
TRBJ1-1 | . | . | TRBV5-4 | CASSLPGMNTEAFF | TGTGCCAGCAGCTTGCCGGGTATGAACACTGAAGCTTTCTTT
TRBJ2-1 | TRBD2 | . | TRBV2 | CASRTGTSGRNEQFF | TGTGCCAGCAGAACCGGGACTAGCGGTAGGAATGAGCAGTTCTTC
TRBJ2-7 | . | many | TRBV28 | CASSLISGTLSYEQYF | TGTGCCAGCAGTTTAATCTCCGGGACACTATCCTACGAGCAGTACTTC
TRBJ1-4 | TRBD1 | . | TRBV13 | CASSPTGFEKLFF | TGTGCCAGCAGCCCGACAGGGTTCGAAAAACTGTTTTTT
TRBJ1-2 | TRBD1 | many | TRBV18 | CASSPGQVYGYTF | TGTGCCAGCTCACCGGGACAGGTTTATGGCTACACCTTC
TRBJ1-4 | . | many | TRBV6-1 | CASRGRGATNEKLFF | TGTGCCAGCAGGGGGAGGGGCGCAACTAATGAAAAACTGTTTTTT
TRBJ1-5 | TRBD1 | . | TRBV6-2/TRBV6-3 | CASSRQGAGQPQHF | TGTGCCAGCAGCCGACAGGGGGCTGGTCAGCCCCAGCATTTT
TRBJ2-5 | . | many | TRBV19 | CASSMRAKETQYF | TGTGCCAGTAGTATGAGGGCAAAAGAGACCCAGTACTTC
TRBJ2-1 | . | . | TRBV2 | CASSGTTGQEQFF | TGTGCCAGCAGTGGGACGACAGGACAGGAGCAGTTCTTC
TRBJ2-7 | . | many | TRBV18 | CASSPPGYDLASYEQYF | TGTGCCAGCTCACCACCGGGGTATGATCTAGCATCCTACGAGCAGTACTTC
TRBJ2-7 | . | many | TRBV27 | CASSSGRISYEQYF | TGTGCCAGCAGTTCGGGTCGGATTTCCTACGAGCAGTACTTC
TRBJ1-1 | TRBD1 | many | TRBV28 | CASSLPGQGTEAFF | TGTGCCAGCAGTCTCCCGGGACAGGGCACTGAAGCTTTCTTT
TRBJ1-2 | . | many | TRBV28 | CASSPYGTDYGYTF | TGTGCCAGCAGTCCCTACGGGACGGATTATGGCTACACCTTC
TRBJ2-7 | . | . | TRBV20-1 | CSANRGPYEQYF | TGCAGTGCTAATAGAGGGCCCTACGAGCAGTACTTC
TRBJ2-3 | . | many | TRBV7-2 | CASSPYVDTQYF | TGTGCCAGCAGCCCGTATGTGGATACGCAGTATTTT
TRBJ2-7 | . | . | TRBV20-1 | CSASREYYEQYF | TGCAGTGCTAGCAGGGAGTACTACGAGCAGTACTTC
TRBJ1-1 | TRBD1 | many | TRBV5-1 | CASSGLGQENTEAFF | TGCGCCAGCAGCGGGCTCGGACAGGAGAACACTGAAGCTTTCTTT
TRBJ1-1 | . | many | TRBV5-1 | CASSTSGGETEAFF | TGCGCCAGCTCCACCTCGGGGGGCGAGACTGAAGCTTTCTTT
TRBJ2-7 | TRBD1 | many | TRBV19 | CASQDRGYEQYF | TGTGCCAGTCAGGACAGGGGGTACGAGCAGTACTTC
TRBJ1-4 | . | many | TRBV6-1 | CASSERGRGGSNLSLREKLFF | TGTGCCAGCAGTGAGAGAGGGCGTGGTGGGTCCAACCTCTCCTTAAGGGAAAAACTGTTTTTT